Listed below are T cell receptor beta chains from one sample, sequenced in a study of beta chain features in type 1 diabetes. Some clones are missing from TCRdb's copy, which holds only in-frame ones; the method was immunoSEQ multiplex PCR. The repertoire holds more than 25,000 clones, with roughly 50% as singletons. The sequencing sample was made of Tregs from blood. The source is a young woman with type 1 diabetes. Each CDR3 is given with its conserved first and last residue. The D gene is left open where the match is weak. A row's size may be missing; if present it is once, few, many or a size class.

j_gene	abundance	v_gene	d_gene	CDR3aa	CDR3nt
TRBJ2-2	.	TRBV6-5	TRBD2	CASRGAGGPTGELFF	TGTGCCAGCAGGGGGGCGGGAGGGCCCACCGGGGAGCTGTTTTTT
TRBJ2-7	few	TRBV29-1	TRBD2	CSVERESSGRSYEQYF	TGCAGCGTTGAGCGCGAGTCAAGCGGGAGAAGCTACGAGCAGTACTTC
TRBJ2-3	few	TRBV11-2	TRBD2	CASSSGGAYTQYF	TGTGCCAGCAGCTCCGGGGGGGCCTATACGCAGTATTTT
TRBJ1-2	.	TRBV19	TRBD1	CASSTGQGLGYTF	TGTGCCAGTAGTACGGGACAGGGCCTTGGCTACACCTTC
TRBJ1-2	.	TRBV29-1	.	CSAERVGDGYTF	TGCAGCGCCGAACGGGTCGGAGATGGCTACACCTTC
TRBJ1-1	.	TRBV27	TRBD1	CASSFNRGGTEAFF	TGTGCCAGCAGTTTTAACAGGGGGGGGACTGAAGCTTTCTTT
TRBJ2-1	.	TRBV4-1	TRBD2	CASSQDSGTSLGGVYNEQFF	TGCGCCAGCAGCCAAGATTCTGGGACTAGCCTCGGGGGAGTCTACAATGAGCAGTTCTTC
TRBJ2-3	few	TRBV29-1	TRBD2	CSVLLGGRATDTQYF	TGCAGCGTCCTTCTCGGCGGGAGGGCCACAGATACGCAGTATTTT
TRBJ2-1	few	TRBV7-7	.	CASSLDWSPYNEQFF	TGTGCCAGCAGCTTAGACTGGAGCCCATACAATGAGCAGTTCTTC
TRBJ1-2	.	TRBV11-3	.	CASSLERGGVGYGYTF	TGTGCCAGCAGCTTGGAACGAGGGGGAGTGGGCTATGGCTACACCTTC
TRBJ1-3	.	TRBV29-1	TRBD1	CSARDSSGNTIYF	TGCAGCGCCCGGGACAGCTCTGGAAACACCATATATTTT
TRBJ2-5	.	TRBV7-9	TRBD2	CASSSVSGRFVETQYF	TGTGCCAGCAGCTCCGTGAGCGGGAGATTTGTCGAGACCCAGTACTTC
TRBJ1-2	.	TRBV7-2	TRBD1	CASSQGGNYGYTF	TGTGCCAGCAGCCAGGGGGGAAACTATGGCTACACCTTC
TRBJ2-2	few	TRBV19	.	CASSNTGGVPGELFF	TGTGCCAGTAGTAATACAGGGGGGGTGCCCGGGGAGCTGTTTTTT
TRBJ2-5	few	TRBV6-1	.	CASSEMATQYF	TGTGCCAGCAGTGAGATGGCGACCCAGTACTTC
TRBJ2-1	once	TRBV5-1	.	CASSLATGISNEQFF	TGCGCCAGCAGCTTGGCAACCGGGATCTCCAATGAGCAGTTCTTC
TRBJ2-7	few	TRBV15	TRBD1	CATKDRLYRGEQYF	TGTGCCACCAAAGACAGGCTCTACAGGGGGGAGCAGTACTTC
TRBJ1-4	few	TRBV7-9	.	CASSLLGGEKLFF	TGTGCCAGCAGCTTACTCGGGGGTGAAAAACTGTTTTTT
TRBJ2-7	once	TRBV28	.	CASYKWGTYEQYF	TGTGCCAGCTATAAGTGGGGCACCTACGAGCAGTACTTC
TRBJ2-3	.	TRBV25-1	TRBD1	CASSADRGNTDTQYF	TGTGCCAGCAGTGCGGACAGGGGTAACACAGATACGCAGTATTTT
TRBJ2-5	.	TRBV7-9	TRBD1	CASSNRQGRQETQYF	TGTGCCAGCAGCAACCGACAGGGTAGACAAGAGACCCAGTACTTC
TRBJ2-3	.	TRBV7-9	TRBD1	CASSLGNRGADTQYF	TGTGCCAGCAGCTTAGGTAACAGGGGTGCAGATACGCAGTATTTT
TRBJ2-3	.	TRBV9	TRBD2	CASSGGLAGGADTQYF	TGTGCCAGCAGCGGGGGACTAGCGGGAGGAGCAGATACGCAGTATTTT
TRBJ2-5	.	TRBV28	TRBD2	CASSSGLAGGGETQYF	TGTGCCAGCAGTTCGGGACTAGCGGGCGGCGGAGAGACCCAGTACTTC
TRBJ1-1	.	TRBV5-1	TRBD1	CASSRDRGQSNTEAFF	TGCGCCAGCAGCCGGGACAGGGGTCAATCGAACACTGAAGCTTTCTTT
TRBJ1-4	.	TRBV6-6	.	CASSYLVTDSNEKLFF	TGTGCCAGCAGTTACTTGGTGACAGACTCTAATGAAAAACTGTTTTTT
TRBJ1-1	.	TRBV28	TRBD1	CASSLWGQGATEAFF	TGTGCAAGCAGTTTATGGGGACAGGGGGCTACTGAAGCTTTCTTT
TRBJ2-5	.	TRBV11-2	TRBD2	CASTTRPGGETQYF	TGTGCCAGCACCACTAGGCCGGGGGGGGAGACCCAGTACTTC
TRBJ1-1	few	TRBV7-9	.	CASSLWTRGTEAFF	TGTGCCAGCAGCTTATGGACAAGAGGCACTGAAGCTTTCTTT
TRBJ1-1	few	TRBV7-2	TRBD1	CASSTDRGTEAFF	TGTGCCAGCAGCACAGACAGGGGTACTGAAGCTTTCTTT
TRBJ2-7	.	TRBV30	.	CAWSTHGGSREQYF	TGTGCCTGGAGTACCCACGGAGGGTCAAGGGAGCAGTACTTC
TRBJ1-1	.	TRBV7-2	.	CASSWRRWTEAFF	TGTGCCAGCAGTTGGAGGCGTTGGACTGAAGCTTTCTTT
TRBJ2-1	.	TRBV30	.	CAWSVRSGLLVGEQFF	TGTGCCTGGAGTGTACGTTCGGGACTCCTTGTCGGGGAGCAGTTCTTC
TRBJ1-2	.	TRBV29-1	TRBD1	CSVKQGAPDGYTF	TGCAGCGTGAAACAGGGGGCGCCGGATGGCTACACCTTC
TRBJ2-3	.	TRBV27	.	CASRWSGTDTQYF	TGTGCCAGCAGGTGGTCGGGCACAGATACGCAGTATTTT
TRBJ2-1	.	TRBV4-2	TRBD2	CASSQASWTSGQRYTNEQFF	TGTGCCAGCAGCCAAGCCTCGTGGACTAGCGGTCAAAGATACACCAATGAGCAGTTCTTC
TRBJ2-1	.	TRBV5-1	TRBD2	CASSPRLAGGSNEQFF	TGCGCCAGCAGCCCCCGACTAGCGGGAGGGTCCAATGAGCAGTTCTTC
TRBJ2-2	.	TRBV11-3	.	CASSSRAGLGELFF	TGTGCCAGCAGCTCGAGGGCCGGTCTGGGGGAGCTGTTTTTT
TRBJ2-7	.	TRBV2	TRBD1	CASSPSGQGDYEQYF	TGTGCCAGCAGCCCCTCGGGACAGGGGGACTACGAGCAGTACTTC
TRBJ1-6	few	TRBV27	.	CASSLFETGSPLHF	TGTGCCAGCAGTTTATTCGAAACGGGGTCACCCCTCCACTTT
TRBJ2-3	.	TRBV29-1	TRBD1	CSVEGQGARGITPDTQYF	TGCAGCGTTGAGGGGCAGGGGGCGAGGGGGATCACCCCAGATACGCAGTATTTT